This T cell receptor (beta chain) was identified during a study of blood T cells in healthy people across ages. Whole-study context: Template switching retrieved approximately one barcoded beta molecule for each two T cells.

Per the germline V gene, CDR1 is SGHTA and CDR2 is FQGNSA. The V and J ends lost 1 base and 6 bases, in that order; junction bases with no gene match: 7. This CDR3 region has 16 residues. It was with a sample-barcoded 5' primer and a J-beta primer mix that a second PCR of roughly 7 to 11 cycles was run. A template-switch adaptor with 12 random nucleotides tagged each cDNA molecule. TCRdb independently ran MiXCR on the 5' RACE reads; one entry per CDR3 protein. The table lists hundreds of thousands of distinct CDR3 sequences, just under 25% of them singletons. This clonotype has only a few counts. The same data also went into a second study, on T cells of mothers and their children. In that study: Six children and their three healthy Caucasian mothers were the donors.

The sequencing sample was made of blood. The chain has TRBV7-2 and TRBJ2-2, with 8 bases lining up with TRBD2. This TCR came from a boy younger than 18 in good health. Here the CDR3 DNA reads TGTGCCAGCAGCTTAGAGGGACTAGTAGGGTCCGGGGAGCTGTTTTTT. This encodes CASSLEGLVGSGELFF.